This T cell receptor (beta chain) was identified during a study of blood T cell repertoires in COVID-19. Overall study: Donors in the United States, Italy and Spain gave samples during acute or convalescent COVID-19. T cells, B-cell-depleted T cells, or PBMCs provided the cDNA or gDNA that served as material.

Unmatched junction bases numbered 2, after V lost 1 base and J lost 2 bases. The CDR3 totals 15 residues. CDR1 and CDR2 (germline): LNHDA, SQIVND (reference sequence). In this sample, this clone turned up once. As originally analysed: Cell counts per sample came from amplifying reference gene primers. Measured with immunoSEQ multiplex PCR; TCRdb has only the in-frame clones, and not every one. V, J and clone size reflect that table, while D and trimming were determined from the DNA. The table shows over 300,000 clones, with roughly 85% occurring only once. The sequencing input was peripheral blood. The genes are TRBV19 and TRBJ2-7; 10 bases align to TRBD1. The sequence came from a human donor in a cohort sampled during active COVID-19. The CDR3 region is CASSIGGTGAYEQYF. The CDR3 coding sequence is TGTGCCAGTAGTATAGGGGGGACAGGGGCCTACGAGCAGTACTTC.